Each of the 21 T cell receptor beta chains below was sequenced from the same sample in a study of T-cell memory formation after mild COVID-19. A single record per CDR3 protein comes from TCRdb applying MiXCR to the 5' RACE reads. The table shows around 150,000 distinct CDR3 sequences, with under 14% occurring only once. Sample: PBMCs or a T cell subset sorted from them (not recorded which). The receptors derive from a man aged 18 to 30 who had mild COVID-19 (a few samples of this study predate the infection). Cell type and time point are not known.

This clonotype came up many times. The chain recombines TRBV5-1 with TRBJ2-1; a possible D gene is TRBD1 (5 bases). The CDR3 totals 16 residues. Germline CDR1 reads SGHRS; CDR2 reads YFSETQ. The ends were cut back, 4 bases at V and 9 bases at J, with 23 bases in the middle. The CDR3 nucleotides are TGCGCCAGCAGCATGGCCCGCCAGGGCGGTTCCCGTGAGCAGTTCTTC. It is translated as CASSMARQGGSREQFF.

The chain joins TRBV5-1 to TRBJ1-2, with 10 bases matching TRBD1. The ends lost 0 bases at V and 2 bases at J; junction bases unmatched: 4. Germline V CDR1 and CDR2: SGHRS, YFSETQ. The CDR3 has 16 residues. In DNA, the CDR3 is TGCGCCAGCAGCTTGGATCCGGGACAGGGGAACTATGGCTACACCTTC. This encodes CASSLDPGQGNYGYTF.

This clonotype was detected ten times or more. CDR3 coding DNA: TGCGCCAGCAGCTTCAGGATGGGGAGGGTGGATTACAATGAGCAGTTCTTC. Protein sequence: CASSFRMGRVDYNEQFF. The chain combines TRBV5-1 with TRBJ2-1; TRBD2 aligns across 7 bases. The length of the CDR3 is 17 residues. V gave up 2 bases and J gave up 4 bases; unmatched junction bases: 12. Germline V lookup: CDR1 SGHRS, CDR2 YFSETQ.

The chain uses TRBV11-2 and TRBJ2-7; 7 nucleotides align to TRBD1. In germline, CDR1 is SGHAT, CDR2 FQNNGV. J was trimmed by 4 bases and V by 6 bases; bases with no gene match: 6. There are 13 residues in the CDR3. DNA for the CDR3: TGTGCCAGCAGTCTACAGGGGCCGTACGAGCAGTACTTC. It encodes CASSLQGPYEQYF.

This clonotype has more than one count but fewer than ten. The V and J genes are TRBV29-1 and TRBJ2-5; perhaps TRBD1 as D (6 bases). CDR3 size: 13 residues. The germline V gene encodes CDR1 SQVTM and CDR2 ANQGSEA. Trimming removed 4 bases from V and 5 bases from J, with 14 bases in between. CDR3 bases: TGCAGCGTTGGGATCAGGGGTCGCGAGACCCAGTACTTC. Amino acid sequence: CSVGIRGRETQYF.

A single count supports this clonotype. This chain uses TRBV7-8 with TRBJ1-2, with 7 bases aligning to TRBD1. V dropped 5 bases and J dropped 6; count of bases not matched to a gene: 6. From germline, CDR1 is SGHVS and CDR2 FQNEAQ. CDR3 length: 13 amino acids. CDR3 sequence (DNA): TGTGCCAGCAGCCTACAGGGGTTAAATGGCTACACCTTC. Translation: CASSLQGLNGYTF.

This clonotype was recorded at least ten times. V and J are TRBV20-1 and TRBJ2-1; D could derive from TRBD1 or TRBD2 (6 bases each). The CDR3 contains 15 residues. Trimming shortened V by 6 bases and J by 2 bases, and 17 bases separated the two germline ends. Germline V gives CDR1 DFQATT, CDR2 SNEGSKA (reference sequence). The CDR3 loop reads CSAKEGGWAYNEQFF. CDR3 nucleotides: TGCAGTGCAAAGGAGGGGGGCTGGGCCTACAATGAGCAGTTCTTC.

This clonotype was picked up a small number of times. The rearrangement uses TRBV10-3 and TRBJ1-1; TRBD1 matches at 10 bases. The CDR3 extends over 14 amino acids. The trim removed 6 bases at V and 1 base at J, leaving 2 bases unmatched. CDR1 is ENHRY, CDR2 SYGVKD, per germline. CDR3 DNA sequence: TGTGCCATCAGCAGACAGGGGGCGAACACTGAAGCTTTCTTT. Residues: CAISRQGANTEAFF.

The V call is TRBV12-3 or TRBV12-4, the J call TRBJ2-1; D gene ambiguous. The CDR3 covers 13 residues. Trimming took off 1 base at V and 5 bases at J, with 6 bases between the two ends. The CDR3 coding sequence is TGTGCCAGCAGTTTAGACTATCACAATGAGCAGTTCTTC. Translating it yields CASSLDYHNEQFF.

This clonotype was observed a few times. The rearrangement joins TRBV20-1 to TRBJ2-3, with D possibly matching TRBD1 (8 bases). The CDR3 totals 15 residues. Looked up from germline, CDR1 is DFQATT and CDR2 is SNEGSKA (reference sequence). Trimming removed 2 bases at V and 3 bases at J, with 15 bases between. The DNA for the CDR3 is TGCAGTGCTAGAAAGACAGGGGAGGGAACAGATACGCAGTATTTT. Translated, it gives CSARKTGEGTDTQYF.

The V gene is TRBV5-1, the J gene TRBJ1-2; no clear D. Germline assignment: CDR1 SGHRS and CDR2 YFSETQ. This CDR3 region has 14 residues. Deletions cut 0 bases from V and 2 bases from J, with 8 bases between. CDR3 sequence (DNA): TGCGCCAGCAGCTTGGAAGCCAGAAACTATGGCTACACCTTC. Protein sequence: CASSLEARNYGYTF. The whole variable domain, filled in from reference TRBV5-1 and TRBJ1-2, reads KAGVTQTPRYLIKTRGQQVTLSCSPISGHRSVSWYQQTPGQGLQFLFEYFSETQRNKGNFPGRFSGRQFSNSRSEMNVSTLELGDSALYLCASSLEARNYGYTFGSGTRLTVV.

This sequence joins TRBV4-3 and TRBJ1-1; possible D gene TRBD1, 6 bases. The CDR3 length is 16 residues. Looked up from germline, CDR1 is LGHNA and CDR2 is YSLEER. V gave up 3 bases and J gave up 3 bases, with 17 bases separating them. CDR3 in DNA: TGCGCCAGCAGCCACGGGTCGACAGGTATGGACACTGAAGCTTTCTTT. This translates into CASSHGSTGMDTEAFF.

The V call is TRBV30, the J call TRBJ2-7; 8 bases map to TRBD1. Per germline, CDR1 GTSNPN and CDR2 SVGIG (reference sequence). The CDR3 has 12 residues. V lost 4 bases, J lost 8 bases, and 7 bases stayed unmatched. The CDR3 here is CAWTRDRSQQYF. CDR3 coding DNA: TGTGCCTGGACCCGGGACAGGAGCCAGCAGTACTTC.

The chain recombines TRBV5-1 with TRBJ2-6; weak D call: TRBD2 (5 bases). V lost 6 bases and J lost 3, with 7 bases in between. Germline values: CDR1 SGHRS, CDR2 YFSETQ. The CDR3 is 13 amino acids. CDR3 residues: CASTRDGANVLTF. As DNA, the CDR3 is TGCGCCAGCACCCGGGATGGGGCCAACGTCCTGACTTTC.

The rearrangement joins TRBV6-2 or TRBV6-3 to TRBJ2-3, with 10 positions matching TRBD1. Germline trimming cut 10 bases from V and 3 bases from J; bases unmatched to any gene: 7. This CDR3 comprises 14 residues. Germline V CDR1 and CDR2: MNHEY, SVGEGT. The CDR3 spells CAIKDRGETDTQYF. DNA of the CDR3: TGTGCCATCAAGGACAGGGGGGAGACAGATACGCAGTATTTT.

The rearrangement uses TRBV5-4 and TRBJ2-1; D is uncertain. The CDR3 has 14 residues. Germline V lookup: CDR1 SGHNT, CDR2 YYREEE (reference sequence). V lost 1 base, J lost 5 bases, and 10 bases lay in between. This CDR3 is CASSLSRRDNEQFF. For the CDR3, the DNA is TGTGCCAGCAGCTTGAGCAGGCGTGACAATGAGCAGTTCTTC.

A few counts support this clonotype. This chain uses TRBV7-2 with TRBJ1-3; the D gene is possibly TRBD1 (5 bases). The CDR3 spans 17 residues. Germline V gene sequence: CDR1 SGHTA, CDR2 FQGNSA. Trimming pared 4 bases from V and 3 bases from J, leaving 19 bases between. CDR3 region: CASSWDYSHRHGNTIYF. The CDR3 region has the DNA TGTGCCAGCAGCTGGGACTACTCCCACAGACATGGAAACACCATATATTTT.

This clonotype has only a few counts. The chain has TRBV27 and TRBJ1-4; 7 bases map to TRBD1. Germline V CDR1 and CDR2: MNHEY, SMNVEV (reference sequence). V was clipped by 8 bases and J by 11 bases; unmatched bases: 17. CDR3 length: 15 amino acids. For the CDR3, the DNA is TGTGCCAGCGGATCCCTTCCAGGGGGACGAAGTAAACTGTTTTTT. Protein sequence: CASGSLPGGRSKLFF.

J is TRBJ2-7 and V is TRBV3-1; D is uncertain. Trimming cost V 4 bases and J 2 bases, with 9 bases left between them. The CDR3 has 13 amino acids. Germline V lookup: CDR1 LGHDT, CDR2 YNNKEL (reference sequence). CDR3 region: CASSRDKPYEQYF. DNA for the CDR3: TGTGCCAGCAGCCGCGACAAGCCCTACGAGCAGTACTTC.

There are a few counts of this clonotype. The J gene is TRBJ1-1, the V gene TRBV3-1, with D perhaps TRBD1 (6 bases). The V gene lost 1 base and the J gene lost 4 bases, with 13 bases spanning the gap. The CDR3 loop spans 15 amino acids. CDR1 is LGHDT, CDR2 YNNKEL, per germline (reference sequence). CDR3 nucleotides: TGTGCCAGCAGCCAAGCGGCAGGGGCGGGCACTGAAGCTTTCTTT. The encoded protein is CASSQAAGAGTEAFF. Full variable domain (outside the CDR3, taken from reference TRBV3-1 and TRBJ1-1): DTAVSQTPKYLVTQMGNDKSIKCEQNLGHDTMYWYKQDSKKFLKIMFSYNNKELIINETVPNRFSPKSPDKAHLNLHINSLELGDSAVYFCASSQAAGAGTEAFFGQGTRLTVV.

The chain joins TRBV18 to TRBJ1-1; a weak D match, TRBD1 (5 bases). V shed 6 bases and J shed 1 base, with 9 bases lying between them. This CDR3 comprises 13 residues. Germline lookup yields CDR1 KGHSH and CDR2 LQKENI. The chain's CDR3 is CASSGDENTEAFF. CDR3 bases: TGTGCCAGCTCGGGGGACGAGAACACTGAAGCTTTCTTT.